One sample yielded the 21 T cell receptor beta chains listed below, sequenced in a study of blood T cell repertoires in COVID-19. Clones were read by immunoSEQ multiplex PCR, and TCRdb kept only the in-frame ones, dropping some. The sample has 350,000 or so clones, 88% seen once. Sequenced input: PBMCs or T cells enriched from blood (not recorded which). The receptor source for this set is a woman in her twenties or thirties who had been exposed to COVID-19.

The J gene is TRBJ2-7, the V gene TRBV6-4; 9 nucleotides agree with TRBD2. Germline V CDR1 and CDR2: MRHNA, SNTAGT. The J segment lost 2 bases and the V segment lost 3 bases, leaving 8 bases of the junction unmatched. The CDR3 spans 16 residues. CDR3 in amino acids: CASSDGGRETTYEQYF. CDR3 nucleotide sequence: TGTGCCAGCAGTGATGGCGGGAGGGAGACTACCTACGAGCAGTACTTC.

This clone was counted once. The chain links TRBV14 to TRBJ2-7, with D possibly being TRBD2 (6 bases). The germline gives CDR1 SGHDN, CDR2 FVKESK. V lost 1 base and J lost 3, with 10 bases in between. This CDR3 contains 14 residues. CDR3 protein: CASSQVWGDYEQYF. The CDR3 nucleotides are TGTGCCAGCAGCCAAGTTTGGGGGGACTACGAGCAGTACTTC.

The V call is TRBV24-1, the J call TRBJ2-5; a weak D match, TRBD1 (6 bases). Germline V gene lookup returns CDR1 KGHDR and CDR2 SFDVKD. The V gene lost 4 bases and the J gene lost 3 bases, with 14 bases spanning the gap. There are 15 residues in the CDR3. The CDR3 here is CATSDPGAGEETQYF. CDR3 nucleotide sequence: TGTGCCACCAGTGACCCAGGGGCAGGGGAAGAGACCCAGTACTTC.

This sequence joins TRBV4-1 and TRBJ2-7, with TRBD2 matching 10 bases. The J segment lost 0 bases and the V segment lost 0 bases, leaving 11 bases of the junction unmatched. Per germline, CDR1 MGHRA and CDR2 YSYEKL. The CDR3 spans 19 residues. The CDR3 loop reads CASSQEGLGLAGVSYEQYF. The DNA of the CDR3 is TGCGCCAGCAGCCAAGAGGGGCTGGGCCTAGCGGGAGTCTCCTACGAGCAGTACTTC.

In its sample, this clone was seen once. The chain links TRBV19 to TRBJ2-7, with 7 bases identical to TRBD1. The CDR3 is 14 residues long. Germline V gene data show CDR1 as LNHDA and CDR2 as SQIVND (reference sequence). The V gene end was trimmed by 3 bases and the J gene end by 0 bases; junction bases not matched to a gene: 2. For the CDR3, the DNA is TGTGCCAGTAGTATTGGGGACAGCTCCTACGAGCAGTACTTC. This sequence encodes CASSIGDSSYEQYF.

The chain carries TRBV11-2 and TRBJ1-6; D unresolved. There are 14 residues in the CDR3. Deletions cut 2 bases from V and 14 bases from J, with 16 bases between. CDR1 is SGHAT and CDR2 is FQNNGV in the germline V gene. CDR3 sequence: CASSLTTFRSSLHF. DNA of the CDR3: TGTGCCAGCAGCTTAACGACATTCCGATCGTCCCTCCACTTT.

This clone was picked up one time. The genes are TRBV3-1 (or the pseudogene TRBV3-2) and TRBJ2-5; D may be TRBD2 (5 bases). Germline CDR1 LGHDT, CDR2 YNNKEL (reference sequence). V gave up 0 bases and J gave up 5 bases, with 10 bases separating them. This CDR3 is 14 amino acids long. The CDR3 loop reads CASSQDESGETQYF. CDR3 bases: TGTGCCAGCAGCCAAGATGAATCGGGGGAGACCCAGTACTTC.

CDR3 loop: CASSWAGASNEQFF. CDR3 sequence (DNA): TGTGCCAGCAGCTGGGCGGGAGCGAGCAATGAGCAGTTCTTC. The rearrangement links TRBV7-9 to TRBJ2-1, with 7 bases lining up with TRBD2. The V segment lost 4 bases and the J segment 6 bases; nucleotides outside the gene matches: 6. The length of the CDR3 is 14 residues. Per germline, CDR1 SEHNR and CDR2 FQNEAQ (reference sequence).

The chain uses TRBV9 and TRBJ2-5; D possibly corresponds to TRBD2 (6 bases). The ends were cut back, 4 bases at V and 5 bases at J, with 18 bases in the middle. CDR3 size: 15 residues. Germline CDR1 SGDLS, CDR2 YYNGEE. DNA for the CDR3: TGTGCCAGCAGCTCACAACAGGCGGCGGGGGAGACCCAGTACTTC. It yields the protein CASSSQQAAGETQYF. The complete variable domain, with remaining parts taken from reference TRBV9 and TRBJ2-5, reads DSGVTQTPKHLITATGQRVTLRCSPRSGDLSVYWYQQSLDQGLQFLIQYYNGEERAKGNILERFSAQQFPDLHSELNLSSLELGDSALYFCASSSQQAAGETQYFGPGTRLLVL.

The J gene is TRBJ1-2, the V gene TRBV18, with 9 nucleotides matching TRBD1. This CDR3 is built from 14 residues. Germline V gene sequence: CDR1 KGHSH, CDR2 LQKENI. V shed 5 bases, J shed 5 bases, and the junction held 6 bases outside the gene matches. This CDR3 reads CASSSGQGVYGYTF. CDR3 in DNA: TGTGCCAGCTCATCGGGACAGGGAGTTTATGGCTACACCTTC.

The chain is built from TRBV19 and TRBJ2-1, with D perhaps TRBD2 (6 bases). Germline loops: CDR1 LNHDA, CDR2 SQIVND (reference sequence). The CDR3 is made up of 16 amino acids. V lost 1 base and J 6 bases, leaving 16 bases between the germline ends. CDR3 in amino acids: CASSIGGGWNVNEQFF. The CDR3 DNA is TGTGCCAGTAGTATAGGTGGAGGGTGGAATGTCAATGAGCAGTTCTTC.

DNA of the CDR3: TGTGCCAGCTCACCGGGGGGTGTGGTCCAGCATTTT. It is translated as CASSPGGVVQHF. The chain carries TRBV18 and TRBJ1-5, with a tentative D call TRBD1 (5 bases). This CDR3 region has 12 residues. Germline V gives CDR1 KGHSH, CDR2 LQKENI. Trimming removed 3 bases from V and 12 bases from J, with 12 bases in between.

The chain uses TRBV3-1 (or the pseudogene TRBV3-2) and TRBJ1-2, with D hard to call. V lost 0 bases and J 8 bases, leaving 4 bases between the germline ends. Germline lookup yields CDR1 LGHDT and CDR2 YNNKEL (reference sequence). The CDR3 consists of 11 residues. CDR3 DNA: TGTGCCAGCAGCCAAGAGAGAGGCTACACCTTC. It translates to CASSQERGYTF.

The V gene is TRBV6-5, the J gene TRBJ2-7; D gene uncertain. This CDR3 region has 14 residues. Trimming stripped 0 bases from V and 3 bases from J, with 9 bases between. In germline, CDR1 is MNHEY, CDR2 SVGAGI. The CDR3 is CASSYSGPLYEQYF. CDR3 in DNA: TGTGCCAGCAGTTACTCGGGCCCCCTCTACGAGCAGTACTTC.

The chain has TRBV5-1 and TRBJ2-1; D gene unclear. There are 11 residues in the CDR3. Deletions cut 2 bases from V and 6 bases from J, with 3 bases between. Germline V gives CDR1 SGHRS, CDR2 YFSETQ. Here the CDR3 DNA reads TGCGCCAGCAGCTTTCTCAATGAGCAGTTCTTC. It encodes CASSFLNEQFF. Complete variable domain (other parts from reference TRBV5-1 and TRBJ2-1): KAGVTQTPRYLIKTRGQQVTLSCSPISGHRSVSWYQQTPGQGLQFLFEYFSETQRNKGNFPGRFSGRQFSNSRSEMNVSTLELGDSALYLCASSFLNEQFFGPGTRLTVL.

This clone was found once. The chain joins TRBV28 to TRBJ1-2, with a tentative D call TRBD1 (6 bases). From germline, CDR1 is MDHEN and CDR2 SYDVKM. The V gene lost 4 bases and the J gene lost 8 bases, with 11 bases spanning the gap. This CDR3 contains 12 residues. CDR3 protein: CASSSQGRGYTF. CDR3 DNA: TGTGCCAGCAGTTCACAGGGAAGAGGCTACACCTTC.

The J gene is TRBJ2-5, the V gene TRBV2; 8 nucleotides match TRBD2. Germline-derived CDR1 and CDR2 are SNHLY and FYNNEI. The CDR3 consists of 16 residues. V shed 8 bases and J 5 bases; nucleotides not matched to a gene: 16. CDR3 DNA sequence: TGTGCCAGCGTAGGGGGGAGCGGGAGCCTCGGGGAGACCCAGTACTTC. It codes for CASVGGSGSLGETQYF.

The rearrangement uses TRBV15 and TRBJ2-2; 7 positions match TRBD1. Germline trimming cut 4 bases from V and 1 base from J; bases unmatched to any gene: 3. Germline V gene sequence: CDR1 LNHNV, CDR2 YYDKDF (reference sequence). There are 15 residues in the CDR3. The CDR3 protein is CATSMRQGNTGELFF. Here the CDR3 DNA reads TGTGCCACCAGCATGCGACAGGGGAACACCGGGGAGCTGTTTTTT.

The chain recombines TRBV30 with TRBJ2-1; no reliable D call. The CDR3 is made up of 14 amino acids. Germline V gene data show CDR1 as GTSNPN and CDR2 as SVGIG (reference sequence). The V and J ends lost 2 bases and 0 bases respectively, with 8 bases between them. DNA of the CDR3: TGTGCCTGGAGTAGATGGAGCTCCTACAATGAGCAGTTCTTC. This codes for CAWSRWSSYNEQFF.

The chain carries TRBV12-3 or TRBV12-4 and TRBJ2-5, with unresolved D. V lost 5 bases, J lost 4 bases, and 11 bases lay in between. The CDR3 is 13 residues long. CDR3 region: CASSREIPETQYF. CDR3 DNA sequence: TGTGCCAGCAGTCGCGAGATACCAGAGACCCAGTACTTC.

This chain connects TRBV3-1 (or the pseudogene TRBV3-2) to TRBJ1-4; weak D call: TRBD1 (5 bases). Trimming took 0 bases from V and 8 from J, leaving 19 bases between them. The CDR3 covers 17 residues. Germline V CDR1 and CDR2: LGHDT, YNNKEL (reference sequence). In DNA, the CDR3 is TGTGCCAGCAGCCAAGATTTAGGTGACAGCGAAGCCGAAAAACTGTTTTTT. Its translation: CASSQDLGDSEAEKLFF.